This is a list of T cell receptor beta chains from one sample in a study of cytomegalovirus exposure and HLA in healthy donors. Libraries were prepared by immunoSEQ multiplex PCR; TCRdb keeps only in-frame clonotypes and omits some of them. This sample's table has about 140,000 clones. The sequenced sample was PBMCs. The receptors were gathered from a woman younger than 35 in good health and CMV-seronegative. Each CDR3 is given with its conserved first and last residue. A D gene is named only where the DNA matches it firmly.

d_gene,j_gene,v_gene,CDR3nt,CDR3aa
TRBD1,TRBJ2-3,TRBV9,TGTGCCAGCAGCGTAGAACAGGGGGCCACAGATACGCAGTATTTT,CASSVEQGATDTQYF
TRBD1,TRBJ1-1,TRBV19,TGTGCCAGTAGTCTCACAGGGGCGATGAACACTGAAGCTTTCTTT,CASSLTGAMNTEAFF
TRBD1,TRBJ2-7,TRBV18,TGTGCCAGCTCAGCACAGGGACAGGGGATTACCTACGAGCAGTACTTC,CASSAQGQGITYEQYF
TRBD1,TRBJ2-1,TRBV18,TGTGCCAGCTCACCCAACGACAGGGGGCTTTCCTACAATGAGCAGTTCTTC,CASSPNDRGLSYNEQFF
-,TRBJ2-1,TRBV7-6,TGTGCCAGCAGCTTAGGACTGGTCGCCTACAATGAGCAGTTCTTC,CASSLGLVAYNEQFF
TRBD1,TRBJ2-3,TRBV2,TGTGCCACCCCGGGACAGGGGACAGATACGCAGTATTTT,CATPGQGTDTQYF
-,TRBJ1-3,TRBV11-2,TGTGCCAGCAGCTTAAACAGGGTTCAGGGCTCTGGAAACACCATATATTTT,CASSLNRVQGSGNTIYF
-,TRBJ2-2,TRBV19,TGTGCCAGTATGTGGGAGGCGGACACCGGGGAGCTGTTTTTT,CASMWEADTGELFF
TRBD2,TRBJ2-7,TRBV18,TGTGCCAGCTCACCCCTCCGGACTAGCGGGAGCAACGAGCAGTACTTC,CASSPLRTSGSNEQYF
TRBD2,TRBJ2-5,TRBV6-5,TGTGCCAGCAGTTCACCGGGGGGGGAGACCCAGTACTTC,CASSSPGGETQYF
TRBD2,TRBJ2-7,TRBV7-2,TGTGCCAGCAGCTTCCCAGGACTAGCCTACGAGCAGTACTTC,CASSFPGLAYEQYF
-,TRBJ1-1,TRBV27,TGTGCCAGCCTCCTCACAGGGCGTGGCACTGAAGCTTTCTTT,CASLLTGRGTEAFF
-,TRBJ1-2,TRBV18,TGTGCCAGCTCACCTCCAGGGGCAGGGCATGGCTACACCTTC,CASSPPGAGHGYTF
-,TRBJ2-7,TRBV9,TGTGCCAGCAGCGAGGGCGGGGGCCCCTACGAGCAGTACTTC,CASSEGGGPYEQYF
TRBD2,TRBJ2-7,TRBV30,TGTGCCTGGAGTAGGTACCGGACTAGCGGGAGTAAGTACGAGCAGTACTTC,CAWSRYRTSGSKYEQYF
-,TRBJ2-5,TRBV19,TGTGCCAGTAGTATGGCGGGACAGTCATCGGAGACCCAGTACTTC,CASSMAGQSSETQYF
-,TRBJ2-3,TRBV5-4,TGTGCCAGCAGCTTGCTTCAGGCCACAGATACGCAGTATTTT,CASSLLQATDTQYF
-,TRBJ2-3,TRBV6-4,TGTGCCAGCAGTGACTCGATCCAGTCCCCTGCAGATACGCAGTATTTT,CASSDSIQSPADTQYF
TRBD1,TRBJ2-2,TRBV4-2,TGTGCCAGCAGCCAAGAGGGGGACAGGGGGCACACCGGGGAGCTGTTTTTT,CASSQEGDRGHTGELFF
-,TRBJ1-5,TRBV9,TGTGCCAGCAGCGTAGGTGGGCTAAATCAGCCCCAGCATTTT,CASSVGGLNQPQHF
-,TRBJ1-5,TRBV15,TGTGCCACCAGCATCAGACAGGCTCATCAGCCCCAGCATTTT,CATSIRQAHQPQHF